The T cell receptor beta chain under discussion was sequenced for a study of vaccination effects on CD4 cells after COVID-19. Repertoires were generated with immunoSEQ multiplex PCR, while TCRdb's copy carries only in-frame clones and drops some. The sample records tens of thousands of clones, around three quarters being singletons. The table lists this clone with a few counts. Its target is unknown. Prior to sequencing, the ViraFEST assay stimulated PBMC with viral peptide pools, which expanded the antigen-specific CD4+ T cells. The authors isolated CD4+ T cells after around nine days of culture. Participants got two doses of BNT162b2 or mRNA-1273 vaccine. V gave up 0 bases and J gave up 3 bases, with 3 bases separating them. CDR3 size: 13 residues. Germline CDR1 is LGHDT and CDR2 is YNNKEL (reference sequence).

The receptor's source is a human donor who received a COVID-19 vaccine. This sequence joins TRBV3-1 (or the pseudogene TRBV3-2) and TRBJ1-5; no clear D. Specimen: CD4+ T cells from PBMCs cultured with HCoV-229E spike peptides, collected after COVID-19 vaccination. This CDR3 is CASSQEPNQPQHF. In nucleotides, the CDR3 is TGTGCCAGCAGCCAAGAACCCAATCAGCCCCAGCATTTT.